The sequence of this TCR beta chain was determined in a study of metastatic and nonmetastatic thyroid tumors. Across the study: Across peripheral blood and tumor or nodule tissue samples taken from malignant and benign thyroid patients, the repertoires were compared with one another. General observations from the study: Benign nodules were reported to have significantly lower TCR beta diversity than malignant thyroid tumors, in blood and tumor.

The entire patient cohort was treatment-naive prior to thyroid surgery. In regard to this clone: Its antigen is not identified.

This CDR3 region has 13 residues. Germline V lookup: CDR1 MGHRA, CDR2 YSYEKL. Trimming cost V 4 bases and J 0 bases, with 6 bases left between them. How the authors handled the data: What underpinned the distant-metastasis classifier for papillary thyroid cancer was the set of CDR3 differences across clinicopathological groups. TCRdb re-called the PCR reads via MiXCR. TCRdb's processing, not the study's, gives the V and J calls here. The sample lists 10,000 or so clones, about 40% occurring once. The chain couples TRBV4-1 to TRBJ1-1; no firm D call. The specimen sequenced was tumor tissue. This TCR derives from a female donor with papillary thyroid cancer or a benign thyroid nodule (not recorded which). Some clones in this sample may be carry-over from other donors' samples. The CDR3 loop reads CASSPPLNTEAFF. CDR3 nucleotides: TGCGCCAGCAGCCCGCCTCTGAACACTGAAGCTTTCTTT.